This T cell receptor (beta chain) was identified during a study of TIL therapy for anti-PD-1-resistant metastatic lung cancer. At the level of the study: Patients had a median age of almost 55 years (range roughly 35-80). Median tumor mutation burden was under 1.9 mutations per megabase.

Sequencing used immunoSEQ v3. Generated by immunoSEQ multiplex PCR, the TCRdb table keeps only in-frame clones and is missing some. The top ten hold approximately 10% of the sample, which has approximately 95,000 clones, approximately 65% seen once. Whole-study results and caveats: Compared with baseline intratumoral T cells, expanded TIL cultures were more clonal and less diverse (about 5.8% vs 31%).

This CDR3 has 10 residues. With 4 bases removed from V and 13 bases from J, the gap between germline ends came to 9 bases. Germline V CDR1 and CDR2: SNHLY, FYNNEI. About this clone itself: The antigen remains unidentified.

Noted time point: pre-treatment sample, taken before nivolumab and TIL therapy. Tumor tissue came from excised metastases, mostly pleural nodules or supraclavicular lymph nodes. Progressing patients received lymphodepletion, expanded TIL infusion and IL-2. The sample consisted of tumor tissue, taken at baseline. The receptor was isolated from a person between 30 and 80 years old with non-small cell lung cancer. The chain carries TRBV2 and TRBJ2-3; D unresolved. The CDR3 region has the DNA TGTGCCAGCAGTGCTTACACGAAGTATTTT. Amino acids: CASSAYTKYF.